This T cell receptor beta chain derives from a study of metastatic and nonmetastatic thyroid tumors. As for the study in general: Where malignant and benign thyroid patients were concerned, repertoires were compared across blood and tumor or nodule tissue. The study, taken as a whole, reports: Across blood and tumor, TCR beta diversity in malignant thyroid tumors was reportedly significantly higher than in benign nodules.

In germline, CDR1 is SGDLS, CDR2 YYNGEE. The CDR3 is 15 residues long. Trimming removed 6 bases from V and 5 bases from J, with 21 bases in between. About this clone: No antigen is known for it.

Authors' data handling: Clinicopathological groups differed in CDR3, with these differences serving to build a distant-metastasis classifier for papillary thyroid cancer. TCRdb re-clonotyped the PCR reads via MiXCR. The V and J calls reflect TCRdb's pipeline rather than the authors' work. The sample shows around 20,000 clones, under 35% of them seen only once. Prior to thyroid surgery, none of the patients had received any treatment. Input material: blood. V usage is TRBV9 and J usage is TRBJ2-7; D gene uncertain. This clonotype was sampled from a female donor with papillary thyroid cancer or a benign thyroid nodule (not recorded which). Some clones in this sample may be carry-over from other donors' samples. The DNA of the CDR3 is TGTGCCAGCATTTCCCGTCCCGGTCGATTCGACGAGCAGTACTTC. This codes for CASISRPGRFDEQYF.